This T cell receptor beta chain was obtained from a study of cytomegalovirus exposure and HLA in healthy donors. General study findings and limits: Associated with cytomegalovirus, according to the listing, were around 160 TCR beta chains.

PCR primers comprised 60 Vbeta and 13 Jbeta primers. Sequenced by immunoSEQ multiplex PCR; TCRdb stores in-frame clones only, minus some. The table has 100,000 to 120,000 clones, 76% seen once. In the case of this clone: Its matching antigen is unknown.

This TCR derives from a man aged 30-40 years in good health and CMV-seropositive. The sequencing sample was made of PBMCs.

Written as DNA, the CDR3 is TGCGCCAGCAGCCAAGAACTAGCGGGGGGGCAATTCGAGCAGTACTTC. This sequence encodes CASSQELAGGQFEQYF. V and J are TRBV4-3 and TRBJ2-7, with 13 bases identical to TRBD2. Germline trimming cut 0 bases from V and 6 bases from J; bases unmatched to any gene: 5. Per the germline V gene, CDR1 is LGHNA and CDR2 is YSLEER. This CDR3 region has 16 residues.